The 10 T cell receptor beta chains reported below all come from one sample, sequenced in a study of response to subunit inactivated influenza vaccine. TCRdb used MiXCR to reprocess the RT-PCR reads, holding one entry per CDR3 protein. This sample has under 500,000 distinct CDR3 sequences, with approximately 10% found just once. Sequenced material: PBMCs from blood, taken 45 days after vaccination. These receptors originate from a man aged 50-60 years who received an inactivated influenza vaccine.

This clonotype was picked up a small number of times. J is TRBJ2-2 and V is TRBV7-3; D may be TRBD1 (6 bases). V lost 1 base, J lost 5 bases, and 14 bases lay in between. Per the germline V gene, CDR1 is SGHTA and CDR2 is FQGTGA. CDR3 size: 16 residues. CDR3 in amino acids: CASSLKARGGTGELFF. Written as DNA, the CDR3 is TGTGCCAGCAGCTTAAAGGCCAGGGGCGGAACCGGGGAGCTGTTTTTT.

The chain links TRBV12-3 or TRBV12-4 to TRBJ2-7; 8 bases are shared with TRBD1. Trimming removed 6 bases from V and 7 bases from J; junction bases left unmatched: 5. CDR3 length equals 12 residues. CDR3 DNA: TGTGCCAGCAGCGGACAGGGTAAAGAGCAGTACTTC. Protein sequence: CASSGQGKEQYF.

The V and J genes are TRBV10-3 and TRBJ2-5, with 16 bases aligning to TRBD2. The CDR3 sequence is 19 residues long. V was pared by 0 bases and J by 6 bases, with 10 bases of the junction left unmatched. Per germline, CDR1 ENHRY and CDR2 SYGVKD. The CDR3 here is CAISESRPGLAGGPKTQYF. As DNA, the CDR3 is TGTGCCATCAGTGAGTCCCGGCCGGGACTAGCGGGAGGGCCGAAGACCCAGTACTTC.

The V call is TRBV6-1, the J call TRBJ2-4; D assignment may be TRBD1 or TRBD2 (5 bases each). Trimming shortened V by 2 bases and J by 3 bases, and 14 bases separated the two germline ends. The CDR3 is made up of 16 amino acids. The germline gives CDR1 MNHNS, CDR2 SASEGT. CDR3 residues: CASSEMSGGCKNIQYF. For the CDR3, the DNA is TGTGCCAGCAGTGAAATGAGTGGGGGTTGCAAAAACATTCAGTACTTC.

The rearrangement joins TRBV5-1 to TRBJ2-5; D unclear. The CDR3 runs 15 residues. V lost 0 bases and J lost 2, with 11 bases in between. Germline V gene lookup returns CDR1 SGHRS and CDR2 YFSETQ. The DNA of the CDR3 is TGCGCCAGCAGCTTGGGTTTTGAGGAGCAAGAGACCCAGTACTTC. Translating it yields CASSLGFEEQETQYF.

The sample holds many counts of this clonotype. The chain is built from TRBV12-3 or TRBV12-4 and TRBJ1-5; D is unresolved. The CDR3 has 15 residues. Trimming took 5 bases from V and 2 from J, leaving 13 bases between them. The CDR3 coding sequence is TGTGCCAGCAGTCCACTCGACGTTGGCAATCAGCCCCAGCATTTT. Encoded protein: CASSPLDVGNQPQHF.

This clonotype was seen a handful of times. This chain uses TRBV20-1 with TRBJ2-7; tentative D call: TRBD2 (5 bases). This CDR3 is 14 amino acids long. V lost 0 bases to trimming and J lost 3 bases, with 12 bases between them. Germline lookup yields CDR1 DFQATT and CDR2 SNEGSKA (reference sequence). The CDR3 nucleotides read TGCAGTGCTAGAGATCCACTAGTCGGCTACGAGCAGTACTTC. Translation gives CSARDPLVGYEQYF.

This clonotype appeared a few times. CDR3 sequence: CSVEQGALEQFF. The CDR3 DNA reads as TGCAGCGTTGAACAGGGGGCGCTTGAGCAGTTCTTC. The chain employs TRBV29-1 and TRBJ2-1; 8 nucleotides match TRBD1. The CDR3 length is 12 residues. The junction had 3 bases not matched to a gene; V was cut back by 2 bases and J by 9 bases. CDR1 is SQVTM and CDR2 is ANQGSEA in the germline V gene.

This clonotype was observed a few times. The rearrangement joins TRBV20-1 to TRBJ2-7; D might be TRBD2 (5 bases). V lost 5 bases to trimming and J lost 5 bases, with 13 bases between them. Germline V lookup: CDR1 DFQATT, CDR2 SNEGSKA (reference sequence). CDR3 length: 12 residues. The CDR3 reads CSAAGNLNEQYF. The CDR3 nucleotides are TGCAGTGCTGCGGGTAACCTGAACGAGCAGTACTTC.

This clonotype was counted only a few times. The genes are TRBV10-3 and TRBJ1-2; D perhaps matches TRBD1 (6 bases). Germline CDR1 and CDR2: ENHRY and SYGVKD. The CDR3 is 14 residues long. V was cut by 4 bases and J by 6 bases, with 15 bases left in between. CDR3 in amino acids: CAISGNRVVDGYTF. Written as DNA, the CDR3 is TGTGCCATCAGTGGAAACAGGGTAGTGGATGGCTACACCTTC.